What follows are 9 T cell receptor beta chains derived from one specimen sequenced in a study of T cell repertoires in cytomegalovirus infection. Each CDR3 protein gets one entry after TCRdb re-called the reads with MiXCR. The repertoire has 200,000 to 250,000 distinct CDR3 sequences, around two fifths of them found once; the top ten carry approximately 59%. Their target antigens are unknown. The source was CD8+ T cells from cultured PBMCs, collected from culture after CMV antigen stimulation. Receptor source: a human donor in good health (CMV status not recorded). Some clones in this sample may be carry-over from other donors' samples.

V and J are TRBV10-3 and TRBJ1-1; 8 positions agree with TRBD1. V shed 11 bases and J 6 bases; nucleotides not matched to a gene: 8. CDR3 size: 12 residues. From germline, CDR1 is ENHRY and CDR2 SYGVKD. Here the CDR3 DNA reads TGTGCCGTGACAGGGGATGGAGCTGAAGCTTTCTTT. Its protein is CAVTGDGAEAFF.

The V and J genes are TRBV24-1 and TRBJ2-2; the D is unclear. The CDR3 spans 16 residues. V was pared by 9 bases and J by 4 bases, with 20 bases between. Per germline, CDR1 KGHDR and CDR2 SFDVKD. The CDR3: CATSSSADGFTGELFF. Written as DNA, the CDR3 is TGTGCCACCTCGTCCTCGGCCGATGGGTTCACCGGGGAGCTGTTTTTT.

This clonotype was counted only a few times. V gene TRBV27 combines with J gene TRBJ2-3, with D unclear. Trimming removed 3 bases from V and 2 bases from J, with 6 bases in between. Per the germline V gene, CDR1 is MNHEY and CDR2 is SMNVEV (reference sequence). The CDR3 is made up of 13 amino acids. The DNA of the CDR3 is TGTGCCAGCAGTTTTGGGGTCACAGATACGCAGTATTTT. Translation gives CASSFGVTDTQYF.

This clonotype has a handful of counts. The chain combines TRBV6-8 with TRBJ2-7; TRBD2 is a possible D gene (6 bases). The CDR3 has 16 residues. The germline gives CDR1 MNHGY, CDR2 SAAAGT. V lost 0 bases to trimming and J lost 1 base, with 13 bases between them. CDR3 sequence reads: CASSYSTGERSYEQYF. As DNA, the CDR3 is TGTGCCAGCAGTTACTCGACGGGAGAGAGGTCCTACGAGCAGTACTTC.

This clonotype was seen a handful of times. The chain joins TRBV4-1 to TRBJ2-1; a weak D match, TRBD1 (6 bases). Looked up from germline, CDR1 is MGHRA and CDR2 is YSYEKL. The CDR3 is made up of 12 amino acids. Trimming took off 9 bases at V and 5 bases at J, with 11 bases between the two ends. The CDR3 nucleotides are TGCGCCAGTGGACAGAGTAACAATGAGCAGTTCTTC. This gives the protein CASGQSNNEQFF.

This clonotype was counted a few times. The genes are TRBV7-2 and TRBJ2-7, with a weak D call TRBD1 (6 bases). Trimming shortened V by 1 base and J by 2 bases, and 12 bases separated the two germline ends. The CDR3 loop spans 15 amino acids. From germline, CDR1 is SGHTA and CDR2 FQGNSA. CDR3 loop: CASSLERTATYEQYF. CDR3 coding DNA: TGTGCCAGCAGCTTAGAAAGGACAGCGACCTACGAGCAGTACTTC.

This chain links TRBV5-4 with TRBJ2-5; tentatively, D is TRBD1 (6 bases). CDR3 length equals 15 residues. Germline loops: CDR1 SGHNT, CDR2 YYREEE (reference sequence). V was shortened by 4 bases and J by 5 bases, with 18 bases between the two germline ends. The CDR3 is CASSPAQGLGETQYF. The CDR3 nucleotides are TGTGCCAGCAGCCCGGCTCAGGGGTTAGGGGAGACCCAGTACTTC. The entire variable domain, with the rest obtained from reference TRBV5-4 and TRBJ2-5, is as follows: ETGVTQSPTHLIKTRGQQVTLRCSSQSGHNTVSWYQQALGQGPQFIFQYYREEENGRGNFPPRFSGLQFPNYSSELNVNALELDDSALYLCASSPAQGLGETQYFGPGTRLLVL.

This clonotype has ten or more counts. This rearrangement joins TRBV4-2 to TRBJ2-7, with D perhaps TRBD2 (6 bases). The germline V and J ends were trimmed by 0 bases and 5 bases, with 14 bases remaining between them. CDR3 length equals 15 residues. CDR1 is LGHNA and CDR2 is YNFKEQ in the germline V gene. The CDR3 DNA reads as TGTGCCAGCAGCCAAGACCCTTACGGGGGTGACGAGCAGTACTTC. Its translation is CASSQDPYGGDEQYF.

The J gene is TRBJ2-2, the V gene TRBV4-1, with D unresolved. The CDR3 runs 16 residues. Deletions cut 0 bases from V and 1 base from J, with 9 bases between. The germline V gene has CDR1 MGHRA and CDR2 YSYEKL. In nucleotides, the CDR3 is TGCGCCAGCAGCCAAGAGGGTGTCGGGAACACCGGGGAGCTGTTTTTT. Translation gives CASSQEGVGNTGELFF.